These 27 T cell receptor beta chains were sequenced from one sample in a study of blood T cell repertoires in COVID-19. Clones were read by immunoSEQ multiplex PCR, and TCRdb kept only the in-frame ones, dropping some. Found here are 85,000 to 120,000 clones, over 65% of them singletons; the top ten hold roughly 4%. Sequencing was carried out using peripheral blood. These receptors were taken from a human donor in a cohort sampled during active COVID-19.

The gene calls are TRBV10-3 and TRBJ1-2, with unresolved D. V lost 3 bases and J lost 9, with 8 bases in between. Germline lookup yields CDR1 ENHRY and CDR2 SYGVKD. There are 11 residues in the CDR3. CDR3: CAISEPGSYTF. The CDR3 DNA reads TGTGCCATCAGTGAACCGGGGAGCTACACCTTC.

This clone was seen only a few times. This chain joins TRBV14 and TRBJ2-1; TRBD2 matches 12 bases. The CDR3 has 16 residues. The ends lost 2 bases at V and 9 bases at J; junction bases unmatched: 8. From germline, CDR1 is SGHDN and CDR2 FVKESK. The CDR3 is CASSQRSSGGAGEQFF. The DNA for the CDR3 is TGTGCCAGCAGCCAACGGTCTAGCGGGGGGGCGGGTGAGCAGTTCTTC. Combining the CDR3 with reference TRBV14 and TRBJ2-1 gives the whole variable domain EAGVTQFPSHSVIEKGQTVTLRCDPISGHDNLYWYRRVMGKEIKFLLHFVKESKQDESGMPNNRFLAERTGGTYSTLKVQPAELEDSGVYFCASSQRSSGGAGEQFFGPGTRLTVL.

The CDR3 spells CACNKRGGHTDTQYF. The CDR3 bases are TGTGCCTGCAACAAGCGGGGGGGCCATACAGATACGCAGTATTTT. The chain combines TRBV30 with TRBJ2-3; 10 nucleotides line up with TRBD2. Germline V gene sequence: CDR1 GTSNPN, CDR2 SVGIG (reference sequence). The CDR3 is 15 amino acids. With 6 bases clipped from V and 3 bases from J, the junction kept 9 bases outside the gene matches.

A few counts support this clone. The chain combines TRBV5-5 with TRBJ2-2; TRBD2 aligns across 10 bases. The V gene end was trimmed by 4 bases and the J gene end by 5 bases; junction bases not matched to a gene: 8. CDR1 and CDR2 (germline): SGHKS, YYEKEE (reference sequence). The CDR3 sequence is 16 residues long. The CDR3 sequence: CASSPLAGAATGELFF. The CDR3 nucleotides read TGTGCCAGCAGCCCTCTAGCGGGGGCCGCTACCGGGGAGCTGTTTTTT.

This clone was seen a few times. The chain links TRBV30 to TRBJ2-2; D gene uncertain. CDR1 is GTSNPN and CDR2 is SVGIG in the germline V gene (reference sequence). Trimming removed 4 bases from V and 4 bases from J, with 10 bases in between. The CDR3 runs 13 residues. CDR3 nucleotides: TGTGCCTGGAACGGGTACGGCACCGGGGAGCTGTTTTTT. Protein: CAWNGYGTGELFF. The variable domain in full, completed from reference TRBV30 and TRBJ2-2, reads SQTIHQWPATLVQPVGSPLSLECTVEGTSNPNLYWYRQAAGRGLQLLFYSVGIGQISSEVPQNLSASRPQDRQFILSSKKLLLSDSGFYLCAWNGYGTGELFFGEGSRLTVL.

This clone has just a few counts. CDR3 bases: TGTGCCATCGGGACTACCGCGAACACCGGGGAGCTGTTTTTT. Its translation: CAIGTTANTGELFF. The chain employs TRBV10-3 and TRBJ2-2; 7 nucleotides agree with TRBD2. V was clipped by 8 bases and J by 0 bases; unmatched bases: 3. Germline lookup yields CDR1 ENHRY and CDR2 SYGVKD. There are 14 residues in the CDR3.

This clone has only one observation. The chain couples TRBV6-5 to TRBJ1-2, with 7 nucleotides matching TRBD1. CDR3 length: 14 residues. The J segment lost 4 bases and the V segment lost 6 bases, leaving 8 bases of the junction unmatched. Germline assignment: CDR1 MNHEY and CDR2 SVGAGI. Written as DNA, the CDR3 is TGTGCCAGCAGGACCAGGGGGAACACCTATGGCTACACCTTC. It yields the protein CASRTRGNTYGYTF.

The rearrangement joins TRBV27 to TRBJ1-1; 8 nucleotides agree with TRBD1. V was pared by 8 bases and J by 5 bases, with 22 bases of the junction left unmatched. CDR1 is MNHEY, CDR2 SMNVEV, per germline (reference sequence). This CDR3 spans 18 amino acids. The CDR3 sequence is CASRHEGWTGRFRTEAFF. The CDR3 DNA follows: TGTGCCAGCCGCCACGAGGGGTGGACAGGGCGTTTCCGAACTGAAGCTTTCTTT.

The rearrangement links TRBV7-4 to TRBJ2-1; 10 positions agree with TRBD2. Germline loops: CDR1 SGHVT, CDR2 SQSDAQ. The V and J ends lost 1 base and 4 bases, in that order; junction bases with no gene match: 16. The CDR3 has 20 residues. The CDR3 is CASSLEEGPSGGYFYNEQFF. The CDR3 DNA reads TGTGCCAGCAGCTTAGAGGAGGGTCCTAGCGGGGGCTACTTTTACAATGAGCAGTTCTTC. The variable domain in full, with the rest retrieved from reference TRBV7-4 and TRBJ2-1, is GAGVSQSPRYKVAKRGRDVALRCDSISGHVTLYWYRQTLGQGSEVLTYSQSDAQRDKSGRPSGRFSAERPERSVSTLKIQRTEQGDSAVYLCASSLEEGPSGGYFYNEQFFGPGTRLTVL.

The chain carries TRBV27 and TRBJ1-6; TRBD1 matches at 7 bases. From germline, CDR1 is MNHEY and CDR2 SMNVEV (reference sequence). Trimming removed 3 bases from V and 1 base from J; junction bases left unmatched: 3. The CDR3 spans 16 residues. This CDR3 is CASSLDRRSYNSPLHF. CDR3 DNA: TGTGCCAGCAGTTTGGACAGGAGGTCCTATAATTCACCCCTCCACTTT.

V is TRBV12-3 or TRBV12-4 and J is TRBJ1-1; unclear D gene. V was cut by 11 bases and J by 3 bases, with 16 bases left in between. The CDR3 is 13 amino acids. CDR3 protein: CAASKQVDTEAFF. CDR3 bases: TGTGCCGCCTCAAAGCAGGTGGACACTGAAGCTTTCTTT.

The chain links TRBV7-3 to TRBJ1-2; 9 bases match TRBD1. The CDR3 runs 15 residues. Losses at the gene ends were 2 bases for V and 6 bases for J; bases not matched to a gene: 7. Germline CDR1 is SGHTA and CDR2 is FQGTGA. The CDR3 reads CASSLGGTGKNGYTF. CDR3 nucleotide sequence: TGTGCCAGCAGCTTAGGCGGGACAGGGAAGAATGGCTACACCTTC.

V is TRBV5-5 and J is TRBJ1-2, with TRBD1 as a possible D gene (6 bases). Trimming pared 0 bases from V and 5 bases from J, leaving 11 bases between. Germline V gives CDR1 SGHKS, CDR2 YYEKEE (reference sequence). The CDR3 is 14 amino acids. This CDR3 reads CASSLGTDYYGYTF. The CDR3, as DNA: TGTGCCAGCAGCTTGGGGACAGATTATTATGGCTACACCTTC. The entire variable domain, with the rest obtained from reference TRBV5-5 and TRBJ1-2, is as follows: DAGVTQSPTHLIKTRGQQVTLRCSPISGHKSVSWYQQVLGQGPQFIFQYYEKEERGRGNFPDRFSARQFPNYSSELNVNALLLGDSALYLCASSLGTDYYGYTFGSGTRLTVV.

The genes are TRBV6-2 or TRBV6-3 and TRBJ2-7; D is undetermined. V dropped 6 bases and J dropped 4 bases, with 16 bases sitting between them. The CDR3 is 14 amino acids. The germline V gene has CDR1 MNHEY and CDR2 SVGEGT. CDR3 residues: CASSNNRLPYEQYF. In DNA form, the CDR3 reads TGTGCCAGCAGCAACAATAGACTTCCTTACGAGCAGTACTTC.

This chain joins TRBV19 and TRBJ1-5; D not resolved. The ends were cut back, 6 bases at V and 0 bases at J, with 15 bases in the middle. The CDR3 spans 16 residues. The V gene's germline CDR1 is LNHDA and CDR2 SQIVND (reference sequence). The CDR3: CASSNRRVYSNQPQHF. The CDR3 DNA reads as TGTGCCAGTAGCAACCGACGGGTCTATAGCAATCAGCCCCAGCATTTT.

The gene calls are TRBV5-1 and TRBJ1-1; no clear D gene. V dropped 1 base and J dropped 3 bases, with 10 bases sitting between them. Germline loops: CDR1 SGHRS, CDR2 YFSETQ. CDR3 length: 14 amino acids. CDR3 residues: CASSLNVAYTEAFF. CDR3 bases: TGCGCCAGCAGCTTGAATGTGGCCTACACTGAAGCTTTCTTT.

The CDR3 is CASSPWSSSYEQYF. The CDR3 DNA reads as TGTGCCAGCAGCCCCTGGTCTAGTTCCTACGAGCAGTACTTC. The V and J genes are TRBV7-9 and TRBJ2-7; D uncertain. V lost 5 bases, J lost 1 base, and 12 bases lay in between. The CDR3 spans 14 residues. Germline lookup yields CDR1 SEHNR and CDR2 FQNEAQ (reference sequence).

The chain links TRBV27 to TRBJ1-1, with TRBD1 identical over 8 bases. Trimming removed 2 bases from V and 2 bases from J; junction bases left unmatched: 4. This CDR3 has 15 residues. Germline lookup yields CDR1 MNHEY and CDR2 SMNVEV (reference sequence). In DNA, the CDR3 is TGTGCCAGCAGTTTAACAGGACAGGGCAACACTGAAGCTTTCTTT. Encoded protein: CASSLTGQGNTEAFF.

The gene calls are TRBV10-1 and TRBJ1-2; no clear D gene. The V gene lost 9 bases and the J gene lost 8 bases, with 7 bases spanning the gap. Germline V gene lookup returns CDR1 WNHNN and CDR2 SYGVQD (reference sequence). This CDR3 contains 9 residues. The CDR3: CARCRGYTF. For the CDR3, the DNA is TGCGCCAGGTGCAGGGGCTACACCTTC.

The chain couples TRBV7-3 to TRBJ2-3; the match to TRBD2 covers 10 bases. Trimming cost V 2 bases and J 6 bases; bases outside gene matches: 2. Looked up from germline, CDR1 is SGHTA and CDR2 is FQGTGA. CDR3 length: 14 amino acids. The CDR3 DNA reads as TGTGCCAGCAGCTTAGGACTAGCGGCTGATACGCAGTATTTT. Residues: CASSLGLAADTQYF.

In this sample, this clone turned up once. Other DNA sequences in the same sample also yield this CDR3. The rearrangement joins TRBV5-1 to TRBJ2-3; no firm D call. CDR1 is SGHRS and CDR2 is YFSETQ in the germline V gene. V lost 4 bases and J lost 2, with 8 bases in between. This CDR3 contains 13 residues. This chain's CDR3 is CASSPGYTDTQYF. The CDR3, as DNA: TGCGCCAGCAGCCCGGGTTACACAGATACGCAGTATTTT.

The chain employs TRBV7-2 and TRBJ2-1, with D possibly being TRBD1 (5 bases). Germline values: CDR1 SGHTA, CDR2 FQGNSA. Trimming stripped 5 bases from V and 12 bases from J, with 17 bases between. The CDR3 is made up of 13 amino acids. The CDR3 bases are TGTGCCAGCAGCGTTACAGGCCGTCCAGCGCAGTTCTTC. Encoded protein: CASSVTGRPAQFF.

This rearrangement joins TRBV18 to TRBJ2-7; D not certain. This CDR3 contains 14 residues. CDR1 KGHSH and CDR2 LQKENI come from the germline V gene. Trimming shortened V by 3 bases and J by 2 bases, and 11 bases separated the two germline ends. CDR3 sequence: CASSPGGVPYEQYF. As DNA, the CDR3 is TGTGCCAGCTCACCTGGCGGAGTCCCCTACGAGCAGTACTTC.

This chain joins TRBV6-6 and TRBJ1-3, with TRBD1 matching over 7 bases. The V and J ends lost 5 bases and 0 bases, in that order; junction bases with no gene match: 10. There are 17 residues in the CDR3. CDR1 and CDR2 (germline): MNHNY, SVGAGI (reference sequence). CDR3 sequence: CASSQDRSYYSGNTIYF. CDR3 coding DNA: TGTGCCAGCAGTCAGGACAGGTCATACTACTCTGGAAACACCATATATTTT.

This clone has just a few counts. The chain links TRBV4-2 to TRBJ2-7, with 7 bases fitting TRBD2. The CDR3 totals 16 residues. J gave up 4 bases and V 4 bases, and 13 bases lay outside the gene matches. Germline V lookup: CDR1 LGHNA, CDR2 YNFKEQ. The CDR3 DNA is TGTGCCAGCAGCCGAGATCGGGACTACCAATCTTACGAGCAGTACTTC. It yields the protein CASSRDRDYQSYEQYF.

This chain connects TRBV6-5 to TRBJ2-3; the match to TRBD2 covers 11 bases. The length of the CDR3 is 15 residues. Losses at the gene ends were 7 bases for V and 6 bases for J; bases not matched to a gene: 9. In germline, CDR1 is MNHEY, CDR2 SVGAGI. This chain's CDR3 is CASMRLAGSLDTQYF. The CDR3, as DNA: TGTGCCAGCATGCGACTAGCGGGGTCCCTGGATACGCAGTATTTT.

Details on this clone: Other nucleotide sequences in the sample specify the same CDR3. This chain joins TRBV18 and TRBJ2-7; 7 bases align to TRBD1. Germline V gene data show CDR1 as KGHSH and CDR2 as LQKENI. V lost 0 bases, J lost 4 bases, and 3 bases stayed unmatched. This CDR3 comprises 14 residues. The CDR3 here is CASSPPTGSYEQYF. As DNA, the CDR3 is TGTGCCAGCTCACCACCGACAGGGTCATACGAGCAGTACTTC.